The 20 T cell receptor beta chains given below trace back to one sample, sequenced in a study of beta chain features in type 1 diabetes. The investigators reverse transcribed all of the isolated RNA, so they sequenced expressed TCRB transcripts. TCRdb's copy holds only in-frame clones and misses some; the assay was immunoSEQ multiplex PCR. The data hold 200,000 to 250,000 clones, with 27% observed a single time. What was sequenced was central memory CD4+ T cells from blood. These receptors were collected from a man aged 25-40 years in good health.

This chain connects TRBV29-1 to TRBJ2-1, with TRBD2 matching over 8 bases. CDR3 length: 13 residues. The germline CDR1 and CDR2 sequences are SQVTM and ANQGSEA. CDR3 sequence reads: CTSSGKGGNEQFF. The CDR3 DNA is TGCACCAGTAGCGGGAAGGGGGGCAATGAGCAGTTCTTC.

The chain links TRBV18 to TRBJ1-3; D gene ambiguous. The germline gives CDR1 KGHSH, CDR2 LQKENI. The CDR3 spans 17 residues. The V end lost 3 bases, the J end lost 3 bases, and 18 bases lay between the germline ends. The CDR3 DNA reads TGTGCCAGCTCACCTAACGGCCCGTCTGCGGTTGGAAACACCATATATTTT. It yields the protein CASSPNGPSAVGNTIYF. The variable domain in full, completed from reference TRBV18 and TRBJ1-3, reads NAGVMQNPRHLVRRRGQEARLRCSPMKGHSHVYWYRQLPEEGLKFMVYLQKENIIDESGMPKERFSAEFPKEGPSILRIQQVVRGDSAAYFCASSPNGPSAVGNTIYFGEGSWLTVV.

The chain employs TRBV2 and TRBJ2-1; TRBD1 might be the D (6 bases). V lost 6 bases to trimming and J lost 6 bases, with 18 bases between them. CDR1 is SNHLY, CDR2 FYNNEI, per germline. This CDR3 is 15 amino acids long. This CDR3 reads CASRPKSGASNEQFF. CDR3 nucleotide sequence: TGTGCCAGCAGGCCGAAGTCAGGGGCAAGCAATGAGCAGTTCTTC. The whole variable domain, filled in from reference TRBV2 and TRBJ2-1, reads EPEVTQTPSHQVTQMGQEVILRCVPISNHLYFYWYRQILGQKVEFLVSFYNNEISEKSEIFDDQFSVERPDGSNFTLKIRSTKLEDSAMYFCASRPKSGASNEQFFGPGTRLTVL.

This clone has more than one count but fewer than ten. This sequence joins TRBV21-1 and TRBJ2-3; no DNA check was done on the table's D call, TRBD2. TRBV21-1 is reported as a pseudogene. The CDR3 length is 18 residues. The DNA for the CDR3 is TGTGCCAGCAGCAATCTCAGGACCCCTGAGCGGACCACAGATACGCAGTATTTT. Protein sequence: CASSNLRTPERTTDTQYF.

V is TRBV7-2 and J is TRBJ2-7; D is ambiguous. The germline gives CDR1 SGHTA, CDR2 FQGNSA. The CDR3 has 13 residues. With 3 bases removed from V and 6 bases from J, the gap between germline ends came to 12 bases. This chain's CDR3 is CASSFKAQIEQYF. CDR3 nucleotides: TGTGCCAGCAGCTTTAAGGCTCAGATCGAGCAGTACTTC.

The chain couples TRBV9 to TRBJ2-1; D unresolved. This CDR3 is 15 amino acids long. V was clipped by 1 base and J by 2 bases, with 10 bases between them. The germline V gene encodes CDR1 SGDLS and CDR2 YYNGEE. CDR3 sequence (DNA): TGTGCCAGCAGCGTAACCGGGCTGCCCTACAATGAGCAGTTCTTC. Amino acids: CASSVTGLPYNEQFF.

This clone occurred a few times. The V and J genes are TRBV5-1 and TRBJ2-3; D remains ambiguous. V shed 0 bases and J shed 4 bases, with 0 bases lying between them. Germline V gene lookup returns CDR1 SGHRS and CDR2 YFSETQ. The CDR3 contains 11 residues. The CDR3 region is CASSLADTQYF. CDR3 in DNA: TGCGCCAGCAGCTTGGCAGATACGCAGTATTTT.

Points on this clone: The same CDR3 arises from other DNA sequences in this sample as well. The chain uses TRBV4-3 and TRBJ1-2; no reliable D call. Trimming took off 0 bases at V and 8 bases at J, with 10 bases between the two ends. Germline CDR1 and CDR2: LGHNA and YSLEER. This CDR3 spans 13 amino acids. The CDR3 region has the DNA TGCGCCAGCAGCCAAGATCGTGGAGGCGGCTACACCTTC. Its translation: CASSQDRGGGYTF.

The V gene is TRBV7-9, the J gene TRBJ2-7; no firm D call. The CDR3 consists of 12 residues. Looked up from germline, CDR1 is SEHNR and CDR2 is FQNEAQ (reference sequence). Deletions cut 5 bases from V and 4 bases from J, with 9 bases between. The CDR3 bases are TGTGCCAGCAGCCTCAGGAGTTACGAGCAGTACTTC. Its translation: CASSLRSYEQYF.

The V gene is TRBV21-1, the J gene TRBJ1-1. TRBV21-1 constitutes a pseudogene. The length of the CDR3 is 14 residues. DNA of the CDR3: TGTGCCAGCAGCCAGGGGAGGGGTAACACTGAAGCTTTCTTT. Translation: CASSQGRGNTEAFF.

J is TRBJ2-2 and V is TRBV15; a possible D gene is TRBD1 (5 bases). Trimming shortened V by 5 bases and J by 5 bases, and 9 bases separated the two germline ends. The germline gives CDR1 LNHNV, CDR2 YYDKDF (reference sequence). The CDR3 length is 13 residues. CDR3 sequence (DNA): TGTGCCACCAGCGGACAATTTACCGGGGAGCTGTTTTTT. Translating gives CATSGQFTGELFF.

At least ten counts were recorded for this clone. V is TRBV2 and J is TRBJ2-5; either TRBD1 or TRBD2 may fit D (5 bases each). V lost 11 bases and J 2 bases, leaving 12 bases between the germline ends. This CDR3 spans 12 amino acids. Germline V gene sequence: CDR1 SNHLY, CDR2 FYNNEI. CDR3: CAGGRLQETQYF. The CDR3 coding sequence is TGTGCCGGGGGACGCTTACAAGAGACCCAGTACTTC.

V gene TRBV25-1 combines with J gene TRBJ2-7; no firm D call. The V and J ends lost 0 bases and 5 bases respectively, with 2 bases between them. CDR1 and CDR2 from the germline V gene are MGHDK and SYGVNS. The CDR3 has 11 residues. CDR3 protein: CASSEYDEQYF. The CDR3 nucleotides are TGTGCCAGCAGTGAATATGACGAGCAGTACTTC.

The chain employs TRBV5-1 and TRBJ2-5; the D gene could be TRBD1 or TRBD2 (5 bases each). This CDR3 comprises 16 residues. V gave up 0 bases and J gave up 5 bases, with 17 bases separating them. Germline V CDR1 and CDR2: SGHRS, YFSETQ. CDR3 DNA: TGCGCCAGCAGCTTGGGGCAGGGAGCGTCGGCGGAGACCCAGTACTTC. Its protein product is CASSLGQGASAETQYF.

This clone was counted only a few times. V gene TRBV5-1 combines with J gene TRBJ1-6; D might be TRBD1 (5 bases). V was shortened by 2 bases and J by 8 bases, with 11 bases between the two germline ends. This CDR3 comprises 14 residues. Germline CDR1 reads SGHRS; CDR2 reads YFSETQ. The CDR3, as DNA: TGCGCCAGCAGCTTAAAGGGGTCGGATTCACCCCTCCACTTT. Protein product: CASSLKGSDSPLHF.

This clone appeared a few times. CDR3 sequence (DNA): TGCGCCAGCAGTGACCTTACTAGCGGGAGCCAGTACGAGCAGTACTTC. This translates into CASSDLTSGSQYEQYF. This chain joins TRBV10-1 and TRBJ2-7; TRBD2 matches at 11 bases. The CDR3 sequence is 16 residues long. CDR1 and CDR2 from the germline V gene are WNHNN and SYGVQD (reference sequence). V was pared by 3 bases and J by 4 bases, with 8 bases of the junction left unmatched.

In its sample, this clone was seen a few times. The chain links TRBV2 to TRBJ1-6, with 7 bases that match TRBD1. V trimming: 4 bases; J trimming: 8 bases; junction bases outside the gene matches: 5. Germline V gives CDR1 SNHLY, CDR2 FYNNEI. The CDR3 is made up of 14 amino acids. The CDR3 DNA reads as TGTGCCAGCAGTGTAGAGACAGGGTATTCACCCCTCCACTTT. It yields the protein CASSVETGYSPLHF.

V gene TRBV29-1 combines with J gene TRBJ1-1; 7 nucleotides line up with TRBD1. This CDR3 is built from 13 residues. Trimming removed 4 bases from V and 4 bases from J; junction bases left unmatched: 6. Germline-derived CDR1 and CDR2 are SQVTM and ANQGSEA. DNA of the CDR3: TGCAGCGTTGCAGGGGGGGTCGGCACTGAAGCTTTCTTT. Translating it yields CSVAGGVGTEAFF.

The sample holds a few counts of this clone. The V call is TRBV30, the J call TRBJ2-2, with TRBD1 identical over 8 bases. The CDR3 covers 14 residues. CDR1 and CDR2 (germline): GTSNPN, SVGIG (reference sequence). J lost 1 base, V lost 8 bases, and 6 bases had no gene match. CDR3 loop: CALKQGVNTGELFF. The CDR3 DNA reads as TGTGCCCTAAAACAGGGGGTGAACACCGGGGAGCTGTTTTTT.

This rearrangement joins TRBV7-2 to TRBJ2-1, with TRBD2 matching over 11 bases. The CDR3 has 15 amino acids. The trim removed 4 bases at V and 10 bases at J, leaving 9 bases unmatched. Germline CDR1 reads SGHTA; CDR2 reads FQGNSA. CDR3 amino acids: CASSSSGTSGREQFF. DNA for the CDR3: TGTGCCAGCAGCTCATCCGGGACTAGCGGTCGGGAGCAGTTCTTC.